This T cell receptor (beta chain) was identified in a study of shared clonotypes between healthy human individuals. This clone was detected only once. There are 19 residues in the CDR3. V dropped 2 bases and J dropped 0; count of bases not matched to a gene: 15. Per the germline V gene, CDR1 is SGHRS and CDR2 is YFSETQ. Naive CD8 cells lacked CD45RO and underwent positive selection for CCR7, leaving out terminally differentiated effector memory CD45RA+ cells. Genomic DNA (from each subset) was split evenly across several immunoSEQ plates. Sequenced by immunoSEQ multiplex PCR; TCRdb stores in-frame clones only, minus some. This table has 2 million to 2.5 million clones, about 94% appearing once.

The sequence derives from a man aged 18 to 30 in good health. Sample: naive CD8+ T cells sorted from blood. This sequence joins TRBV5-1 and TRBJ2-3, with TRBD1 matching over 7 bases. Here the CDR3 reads CASSLRGIGQVTSTDTQYF. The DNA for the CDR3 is TGCGCCAGCAGCTTAAGGGGAATAGGACAGGTCACTAGCACAGATACGCAGTATTTT.